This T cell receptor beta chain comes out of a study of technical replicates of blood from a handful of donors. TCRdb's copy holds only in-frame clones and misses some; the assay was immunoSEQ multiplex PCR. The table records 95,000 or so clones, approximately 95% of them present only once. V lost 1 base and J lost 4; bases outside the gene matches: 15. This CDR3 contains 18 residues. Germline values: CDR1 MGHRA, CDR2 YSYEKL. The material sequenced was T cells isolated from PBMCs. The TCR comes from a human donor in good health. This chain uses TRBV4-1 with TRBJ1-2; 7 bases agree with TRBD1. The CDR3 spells CASSQVGMGRGALYGYTF. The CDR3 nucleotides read TGCGCCAGCAGCCAAGTGGGAATGGGCAGGGGGGCTCTCTATGGCTACACCTTC.